These T cell receptor beta chains were read from a single sample in a study of CD8 T cell repertoires and HIV-1 epitope variants. Assay used: immunoSEQ multiplex PCR; TCRdb lists only in-frame clones, some missing. The sample includes about 4,600 clones, 50% to 80% of them seen just once. The antigens these receptors bind are not known. The sequenced sample was cultured CD8+ T cells derived from PBMCs. These receptors originate from a male donor with HIV. The CDR3 runs from the conserved cysteine through the conserved F or W. The D gene is left open where the match is weak. A row's size may be missing; if present it is once, few, many or a size class.

clone_size j_call v_call d_call cdr3_aa cdr3_nt
medium-sized TRBJ2-1 TRBV19 TRBD2 CASSIQPGLAGDFLDEQFF TGTGCCAGTAGTATACAGCCGGGACTAGCGGGAGATTTCTTAGATGAGCAGTTCTTC
NA TRBJ2-7 TRBV4-3 NA CASSQFAEYEQYF TGCGCCAGCAGCCAATTTGCAGAGTACGAGCAGTACTTC
NA TRBJ2-7 TRBV5-4 NA CASSPFGSYEQYF TGTGCCAGCAGCCCCTTCGGCTCCTACGAGCAGTACTTC
NA TRBJ1-2 TRBV28 NA CATRRGVDYGYTF TGTGCCACCAGGAGGGGAGTAGACTATGGCTACACCTTC
few TRBJ2-1 TRBV7-9 TRBD2 CASSGDAGGYSYNEQFF TGTGCCAGCAGCGGAGATGCGGGAGGTTACTCCTACAATGAGCAGTTCTTC
NA TRBJ1-2 TRBV5-1 NA CASSLGTANYGYTF TGCGCCAGCAGCTTGGGCACAGCTAACTATGGCTACACCTTC
NA TRBJ2-2 TRBV19 NA CASSTSTEDTGELFF TGTGCCAGTAGTACCTCGACAGAAGACACCGGGGAGCTGTTTTTT
few TRBJ2-1 TRBV6-5 TRBD2 CASSYSPSGGHNEQFF TGTGCCAGCAGTTACTCGCCTAGCGGGGGACACAATGAGCAGTTCTTC
NA TRBJ2-7 TRBV13 TRBD1 CASSFSQDRGRYEQYF TGTGCCAGCAGCTTTTCCCAGGACAGGGGACGCTACGAGCAGTACTTC
NA TRBJ2-3 TRBV29-1 NA CSVDGQRVDTGTQYF TGCAGCGTTGATGGACAGCGGGTGGACACAGGTACGCAGTATTTT
NA TRBJ1-4 TRBV4-3 TRBD1 CASSQAGGAEEKLFF TGCGCCAGCAGCCAGGCAGGGGGCGCCGAGGAAAAACTGTTTTTT
once TRBJ1-2 TRBV19 NA CASSIDLGYGYTF TGTGCCAGTAGTATAGATCTGGGCTATGGCTACACCTTC
NA TRBJ2-2 TRBV5-4 NA CASSLDRGSGELFF TGTGCCAGCAGCTTGGATCGAGGGTCCGGGGAGCTGTTTTTT
NA TRBJ2-2 TRBV7-9 NA CASSPEGTNLGELFF TGTGCCAGCAGCCCAGAGGGGACCAACTTAGGGGAGCTGTTTTTT
NA TRBJ1-1 TRBV7-3 TRBD1 CASSRQTGGGTEAFF TGTGCCAGCAGCCGACAGACAGGGGGTGGCACTGAAGCTTTCTTT
NA TRBJ2-1 TRBV19 TRBD1 CASSIGTGGDSYNEQFF TGTGCCAGTAGTATAGGGACAGGGGGCGACTCCTACAATGAGCAGTTCTTC
NA TRBJ2-7 TRBV27 NA CASSLLAGSSYEQYF TGTGCCAGCAGTTTATTGGCAGGGTCCTCCTACGAGCAGTACTTC
NA TRBJ1-1 TRBV13 NA CASSPKRASTEAFF TGTGCCAGCAGCCCCAAGAGGGCTTCCACTGAAGCTTTCTTT
NA TRBJ2-3 TRBV11-2 TRBD2 CASSLSGRGADTQYF TGTGCCAGCAGCTTAAGCGGGAGGGGCGCAGATACGCAGTATTTT
medium-sized TRBJ1-1 TRBV11-3 NA CASSFAGNTEAFF TGTGCCAGCAGCTTCGCCGGGAACACTGAAGCTTTCTTT
NA TRBJ1-1 TRBV19 NA CASKEAQNTEAFF TGTGCCTCAAAGGAGGCGCAGAACACTGAAGCTTTCTTT
few TRBJ2-7 TRBV5-4 NA CASSFGQSGEQYF TGTGCCAGCAGCTTCGGACAGTCTGGCGAGCAGTACTTC
NA TRBJ2-7 TRBV16 NA CASSPMRGSSYEQYF TGTGCCAGCAGCCCCATGCGAGGTTCCTCCTACGAGCAGTACTTC
NA TRBJ1-5 TRBV6-6 NA CASSYSKGPAQPQHF TGTGCCAGCAGTTACTCGAAGGGGCCCGCTCAGCCCCAGCATTTT
few TRBJ2-5 TRBV5-1 NA CASSFEAAGQETQYF TGCGCCAGCAGCTTCGAGGCGGCAGGCCAAGAGACCCAGTACTTC
few TRBJ1-1 TRBV19 NA CASGDGYGTEAFF TGTGCCAGTGGCGACGGGTACGGCACTGAAGCTTTCTTT
NA TRBJ2-7 TRBV2 TRBD2 CASSEAVPLAVFF TGTGCCAGCAGTGAAGCGGTACCTCTAGCGGTGTTTTTC
NA TRBJ2-7 TRBV5-4 TRBD1 CASSFGQGSYEQYF TGTGCCAGCAGCTTCGGACAGGGTTCCTACGAGCAGTACTTC
NA TRBJ1-6 TRBV6-1 NA CASWDGGNSPLHF TGTGCCAGCTGGGACGGGGGTAATTCACCCCTCCACTTT
NA TRBJ2-7 TRBV4-2 NA CASSDSTVTYEQYF TGTGCCAGCAGCGACTCGACAGTTACCTACGAGCAGTACTTC
NA TRBJ1-2 TRBV6-6 NA CASSPQGGFHGYTF TGTGCCAGCAGTCCCCAGGGAGGGTTTCATGGCTACACCTTC
NA TRBJ2-3 TRBV2 TRBD2 CASSEGGGGTDTQYF TGTGCCAGCAGTGAAGGGGGAGGGGGCACAGATACGCAGTATTTT
NA TRBJ2-4 TRBV10-3 NA CAISESTLGGEIGKNIQYF TGTGCCATCAGTGAGTCGACGCTTGGAGGGGAGATAGGCAAAAACATTCAGTACTTC
NA TRBJ2-7 TRBV27 NA CASSSSTGAYEQYF NA
NA TRBJ2-7 TRBV19 NA CASSIGKGDEQYF TGTGCCAGTAGTATAGGAAAGGGAGACGAGCAGTACTTC
once TRBJ2-7 TRBV15 NA CATSSEYRVSYEQYF TGTGCCACCAGCAGCGAGTACAGGGTGTCCTACGAGCAGTACTTC
NA TRBJ1-1 TRBV6-5 NA CASSIGQTEIEAFF TGTGCCAGCAGTATCGGACAGACGGAGATAGAAGCTTTCTTT
NA TRBJ2-7 TRBV11-2 TRBD2 CASSFGLAGVGYEQYF TGTGCCAGCAGCTTCGGACTAGCGGGAGTGGGCTACGAGCAGTACTTC
few TRBJ1-5 TRBV27 TRBD1 CASSPDRVYNQPQHF TGTGCCAGCAGTCCCGACAGGGTGTACAATCAGCCCCAGCATTTT
NA TRBJ2-1 TRBV7-9 TRBD2 CASSTLAGGLQFF TGTGCCAGCAGCACATTAGCGGGAGGATTGCAGTTCTTC
NA TRBJ2-7 TRBV7-6 NA CASSPGTAYYEQYF TGTGCCAGCAGCCCAGGGACGGCCTACTACGAGCAGTACTTC
NA TRBJ1-1 TRBV7-6 NA CASKDGTGTEAFF TGTGCCAGCAAGGACGGAACGGGCACTGAAGCTTTCTTT